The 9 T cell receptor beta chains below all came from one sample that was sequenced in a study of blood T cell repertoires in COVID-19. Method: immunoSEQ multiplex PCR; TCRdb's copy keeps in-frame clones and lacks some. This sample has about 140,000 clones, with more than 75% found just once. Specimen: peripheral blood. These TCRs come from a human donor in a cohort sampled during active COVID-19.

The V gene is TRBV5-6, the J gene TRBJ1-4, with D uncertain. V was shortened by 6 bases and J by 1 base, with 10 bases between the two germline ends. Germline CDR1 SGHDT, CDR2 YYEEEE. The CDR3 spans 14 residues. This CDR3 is CASKRVGTNEKLFF. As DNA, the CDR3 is TGTGCCAGCAAACGGGTGGGAACTAATGAAAAACTGTTTTTT. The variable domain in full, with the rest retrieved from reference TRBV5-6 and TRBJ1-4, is DAGVTQSPTHLIKTRGQQVTLRCSPKSGHDTVSWYQQALGQGPQFIFQYYEEEERQRGNFPDRFSGHQFPNYSSELNVNALLLGDSALYLCASKRVGTNEKLFFGSGTQLSVL.

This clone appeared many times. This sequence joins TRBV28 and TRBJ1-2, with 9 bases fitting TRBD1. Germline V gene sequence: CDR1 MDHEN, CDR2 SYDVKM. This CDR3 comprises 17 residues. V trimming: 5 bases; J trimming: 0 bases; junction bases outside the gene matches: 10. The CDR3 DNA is TGTGCCAGCAGTCCTCATGGGACAGGGAGGACTAACTATGGCTACACCTTC. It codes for CASSPHGTGRTNYGYTF.

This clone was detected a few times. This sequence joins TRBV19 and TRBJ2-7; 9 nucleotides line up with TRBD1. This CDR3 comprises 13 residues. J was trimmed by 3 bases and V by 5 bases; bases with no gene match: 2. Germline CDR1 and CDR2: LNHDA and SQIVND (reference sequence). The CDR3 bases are TGTGCCAGTAGTGACAGGGGGGTCTACGAGCAGTACTTC. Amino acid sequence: CASSDRGVYEQYF.

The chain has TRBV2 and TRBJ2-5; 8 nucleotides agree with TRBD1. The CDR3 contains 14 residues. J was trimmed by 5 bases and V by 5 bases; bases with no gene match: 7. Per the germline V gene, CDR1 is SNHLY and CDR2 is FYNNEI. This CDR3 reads CASSMIRGPETQYF. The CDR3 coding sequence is TGTGCCAGCAGTATGATCAGGGGGCCGGAGACCCAGTACTTC.

CDR3 region: CASSAGGSGDYEQYF. The CDR3 nucleotides are TGTGCCAGCAGTGCAGGAGGCTCTGGAGACTACGAGCAGTACTTC. This chain joins TRBV2 and TRBJ2-7, with D possibly TRBD2 on 5 matching bases. V was pared by 4 bases and J by 3 bases, with 16 bases between. CDR3 length: 15 residues. Germline CDR1 is SNHLY and CDR2 is FYNNEI.

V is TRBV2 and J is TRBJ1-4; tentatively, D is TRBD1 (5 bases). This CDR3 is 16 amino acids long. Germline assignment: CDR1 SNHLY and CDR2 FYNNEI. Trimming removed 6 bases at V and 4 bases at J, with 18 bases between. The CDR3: CASSPRGGDLNEKLFF. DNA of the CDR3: TGTGCCAGCAGCCCTCGGGGGGGTGACCTTAATGAAAAACTGTTTTTT.

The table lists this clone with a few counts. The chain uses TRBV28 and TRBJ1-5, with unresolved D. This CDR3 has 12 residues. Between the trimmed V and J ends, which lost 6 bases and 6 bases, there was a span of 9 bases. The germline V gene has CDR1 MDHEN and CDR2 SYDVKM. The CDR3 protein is CASRSPGQPQHF. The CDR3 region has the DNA TGTGCCAGCAGGAGTCCCGGTCAGCCCCAGCATTTT.

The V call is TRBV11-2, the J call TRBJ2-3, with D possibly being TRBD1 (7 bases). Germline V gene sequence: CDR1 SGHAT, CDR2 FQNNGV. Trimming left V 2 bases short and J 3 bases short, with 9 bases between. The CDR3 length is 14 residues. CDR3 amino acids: CASSLQGGTDTQYF. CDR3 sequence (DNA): TGTGCCAGCAGCTTACAGGGGGGTACAGATACGCAGTATTTT.

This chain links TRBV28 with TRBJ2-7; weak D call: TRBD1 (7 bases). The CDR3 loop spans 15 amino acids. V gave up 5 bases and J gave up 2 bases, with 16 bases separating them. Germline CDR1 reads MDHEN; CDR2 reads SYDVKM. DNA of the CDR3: TGTGCCAGCAGTACAGGCGGGACAGAGGCCTACGAGCAGTACTTC. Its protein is CASSTGGTEAYEQYF.